The rows below give T cell receptor beta chains drawn from one sample of a study of OX40 agonist ivuxolimab in advanced cancers. The repertoire was sequenced with immunoSEQ multiplex PCR; TCRdb's copy has only in-frame clones and lacks some. This table has tens of thousands of clones, about 77% appearing once. This material consisted of CD4+ or CD8+ T cells sorted from blood, taken in a trial of the OX40 agonist ivuxolimab. These receptor sequences come from an adult with an advanced solid tumor such as melanoma, head and neck, liver or kidney cancer. Both conserved end residues are part of each CDR3. Each record gives: D gene, J gene, clone size, V gene, CDR3 protein, CDR3 DNA. D genes are given only for firm matches. The listing skips clone size in some rows; elsewhere it reads once, few, many or a size class.

d_gene: TRBD2; j_gene: TRBJ2-1; abundance: once; v_gene: TRBV5-4; CDR3aa: CASSLGREGRNEQFF; CDR3nt: TGTGCCAGCAGCTTGGGGCGGGAGGGCCGAAATGAGCAGTTCTTC
d_gene: TRBD1; j_gene: TRBJ2-5; abundance: NA; v_gene: TRBV4-1; CDR3aa: CASSRDREQETQYF; CDR3nt: TGCGCCAGCAGCCGGGACAGGGAACAAGAGACCCAGTACTTC
d_gene: NA; j_gene: TRBJ1-2; abundance: NA; v_gene: TRBV6-6; CDR3aa: CASSYSLNPGQGYTF; CDR3nt: TGTGCCAGCAGTTACTCGCTGAATCCGGGGCAGGGCTACACCTTC
d_gene: TRBD2; j_gene: TRBJ2-3; abundance: few; v_gene: TRBV28; CDR3aa: CASSLVAGGPSDTQYF; CDR3nt: TGTGCCAGCAGTTTAGTAGCGGGAGGGCCTTCAGATACGCAGTATTTT
d_gene: NA; j_gene: TRBJ1-2; abundance: NA; v_gene: TRBV7-2; CDR3aa: CASSLVGVGRDPFNYGYTF; CDR3nt: TGTGCCAGCAGCTTAGTGGGGGTGGGCAGGGACCCATTTAACTATGGCTACACCTTC
d_gene: TRBD2; j_gene: TRBJ2-3; abundance: NA; v_gene: TRBV6-5; CDR3aa: CASSYTAGGADTQYF; CDR3nt: TGTGCCAGCAGTTACACAGCGGGGGGTGCAGATACGCAGTATTTT
d_gene: NA; j_gene: TRBJ2-1; abundance: NA; v_gene: TRBV2; CDR3aa: CASSEALSNNEQFF; CDR3nt: TGTGCCAGCAGTGAAGCGCTTAGCAACAATGAGCAGTTCTTC
d_gene: NA; j_gene: TRBJ2-2; abundance: NA; v_gene: TRBV7-6; CDR3aa: CASSLGLNTGELFF; CDR3nt: TGTGCCAGCAGCTTAGGACTTAACACCGGGGAGCTGTTTTTT
d_gene: NA; j_gene: TRBJ1-5; abundance: NA; v_gene: TRBV6-1; CDR3aa: CASSEILVGINQPQHF; CDR3nt: TGTGCCAGCAGTGAAATTTTGGTTGGGATTAATCAGCCCCAGCATTTT
d_gene: NA; j_gene: TRBJ2-3; abundance: NA; v_gene: TRBV28; CDR3aa: CASSKSTAWTDTQYF; CDR3nt: TGTGCCAGCAGCAAGTCGACAGCTTGGACAGATACGCAGTATTTT
d_gene: TRBD2; j_gene: TRBJ2-1; abundance: NA; v_gene: TRBV4-3; CDR3aa: CASSQDLRGGRRNEQFF; CDR3nt: TGCGCCAGCAGCCAAGATCTTCGCGGGGGGAGAAGGAATGAGCAGTTCTTC
d_gene: TRBD2; j_gene: TRBJ2-1; abundance: NA; v_gene: TRBV27; CDR3aa: CASSSSSGVSNEQFF; CDR3nt: TGTGCCAGCAGTTCCTCTAGCGGGGTTAGTAATGAGCAGTTCTTC
d_gene: TRBD1; j_gene: TRBJ2-7; abundance: NA; v_gene: TRBV7-2; CDR3aa: CASSLARQGAYEQYF; CDR3nt: TGTGCCAGCAGCTTAGCTAGACAGGGGGCATACGAGCAGTACTTC
d_gene: TRBD1; j_gene: TRBJ2-5; abundance: few; v_gene: TRBV7-6; CDR3aa: CASSLTRDRPLYF; CDR3nt: TGTGCCAGCAGCTTAACCCGGGACAGACCCCTGTACTTC
d_gene: TRBD2; j_gene: TRBJ2-1; abundance: once; v_gene: TRBV19; CDR3aa: CASSVTSGGIYNEQFF; CDR3nt: TGTGCCAGTAGTGTTACTAGCGGGGGGATTTACAATGAGCAGTTCTTC
d_gene: NA; j_gene: TRBJ2-7; abundance: NA; v_gene: TRBV7-2; CDR3aa: CASSLLFTGFEQYF; CDR3nt: TGTGCCAGCAGCTTATTATTTACCGGGTTCGAGCAGTACTTC
d_gene: NA; j_gene: TRBJ1-4; abundance: NA; v_gene: TRBV21-1; CDR3aa: CASSIPGHYLATNEKLFF; CDR3nt: TGTGCCAGCAGCATACCGGGACATTATCTTGCAACTAATGAAAAACTGTTTTTT
d_gene: TRBD2; j_gene: TRBJ2-1; abundance: NA; v_gene: TRBV4-3; CDR3aa: CASSLTGGTEQFF; CDR3nt: TGCGCCAGCAGCCTCACGGGGGGTACTGAGCAGTTCTTC
d_gene: TRBD1; j_gene: TRBJ1-4; abundance: NA; v_gene: TRBV25-1; CDR3aa: CASSDRGASGGGEKLFF; CDR3nt: TGTGCCAGCAGTGACCGTGGTGCGTCAGGGGGCGGTGAAAAACTGTTTTTT
d_gene: TRBD1; j_gene: TRBJ1-1; abundance: NA; v_gene: TRBV30; CDR3aa: CAWRKAGGRNTEAFF; CDR3nt: TGTGCCTGGAGAAAAGCAGGGGGCAGGAACACTGAAGCTTTCTTT
d_gene: NA; j_gene: TRBJ1-2; abundance: once; v_gene: TRBV6-4; CDR3aa: CASPRMSSGGYGYTF; CDR3nt: TGTGCCAGCCCAAGAATGTCGTCCGGCGGCTATGGCTACACCTTC
d_gene: NA; j_gene: TRBJ2-3; abundance: NA; v_gene: TRBV9; CDR3aa: CASSVGGSSTDTQYF; CDR3nt: TGTGCCAGCAGCGTAGGGGGCTCAAGCACAGATACGCAGTATTTT
d_gene: TRBD2; j_gene: TRBJ2-3; abundance: NA; v_gene: TRBV5-4; CDR3aa: CASSSPDLAGGTDTQYF; CDR3nt: TGTGCCAGCAGCTCCCCGGATCTAGCGGGAGGCACAGATACGCAGTATTTT
d_gene: NA; j_gene: TRBJ2-7; abundance: NA; v_gene: TRBV21-1; CDR3aa: CGGAPTSYEQYF; CDR3nt: TGCGGCGGGGCGCCCACTAGCTACGAGCAGTACTTC
d_gene: TRBD1; j_gene: TRBJ2-5; abundance: NA; v_gene: TRBV7-3; CDR3aa: CASSLFPSGTEKETQYF; CDR3nt: TGTGCCAGCAGCTTATTCCCGTCGGGGACAGAAAAAGAGACCCAGTACTTC
d_gene: TRBD1; j_gene: TRBJ1-5; abundance: once; v_gene: TRBV28; CDR3aa: CASSLGQAHQPQHF; CDR3nt: TGTGCCAGCAGCCTGGGACAGGCCCATCAGCCCCAGCATTTT
d_gene: NA; j_gene: TRBJ2-2; abundance: NA; v_gene: TRBV11-2; CDR3aa: CASSFSDSTNTGELFF; CDR3nt: TGTGCCAGCAGCTTTTCCGACAGTACGAACACCGGGGAGCTGTTTTTT
d_gene: TRBD1; j_gene: TRBJ1-2; abundance: NA; v_gene: TRBV5-8; CDR3aa: CASSWSDRGYYNYGYTF; CDR3nt: TGTGCCAGCAGCTGGTCAGACAGGGGATATTATAACTATGGCTACACCTTC
d_gene: NA; j_gene: TRBJ1-1; abundance: NA; v_gene: TRBV10-3; CDR3aa: CATGPDSNTEAFF; CDR3nt: TGTGCCACCGGCCCGGATTCCAACACTGAAGCTTTCTTT
d_gene: NA; j_gene: TRBJ2-5; abundance: NA; v_gene: TRBV5-6; CDR3aa: CASSSPGETQYF; CDR3nt: TGTGCCAGCAGCTCCCCTGGGGAGACCCAGTACTTC
d_gene: NA; j_gene: TRBJ2-7; abundance: once; v_gene: TRBV10-3; CDR3aa: CAIRAESSYEQYF; CDR3nt: TGTGCCATCAGGGCGGAAAGCTCCTACGAGCAGTACTTC
d_gene: NA; j_gene: TRBJ2-7; abundance: NA; v_gene: TRBV15; CDR3aa: CATSRDRGTSSYEQYF; CDR3nt: TGTGCCACCAGCAGAGATAGGGGAACTTCCTCCTACGAGCAGTACTTC
d_gene: NA; j_gene: TRBJ2-3; abundance: NA; v_gene: TRBV29-1; CDR3aa: CSASGGFSTDTQYF; CDR3nt: TGCAGTGCCTCAGGCGGGTTTAGCACAGATACGCAGTATTTT
d_gene: TRBD1; j_gene: TRBJ2-7; abundance: NA; v_gene: TRBV6-7; CDR3aa: CASSSSLGTVEYEQYF; CDR3nt: TGTGCCAGCAGTAGTTCCCTCGGGACAGTAGAGTACGAGCAGTACTTC
d_gene: TRBD2; j_gene: TRBJ2-7; abundance: NA; v_gene: TRBV30; CDR3aa: CASTGTSSYEQYF; CDR3nt: TGTGCCTCTACCGGGACTAGCAGCTACGAGCAGTACTTC
d_gene: TRBD2; j_gene: TRBJ2-5; abundance: once; v_gene: TRBV7-8; CDR3aa: CASSSMGGLAGELEETQYF; CDR3nt: TGTGCCAGCAGCTCAATGGGTGGACTAGCGGGAGAGTTGGAAGAGACCCAGTACTTC
d_gene: NA; j_gene: TRBJ2-1; abundance: few; v_gene: TRBV27; CDR3aa: CASRLGPGHNEQFF; CDR3nt: TGTGCCAGCAGACTAGGGCCAGGGCACAATGAGCAGTTCTTC
d_gene: NA; j_gene: TRBJ1-2; abundance: few; v_gene: TRBV19; CDR3aa: CASSPGANYGYTF; CDR3nt: TGTGCCAGTAGTCCCGGGGCTAACTATGGCTACACCTTC
d_gene: TRBD2; j_gene: TRBJ2-7; abundance: many; v_gene: TRBV6-5; CDR3aa: CASSYSLAGANEQYF; CDR3nt: TGTGCCAGCAGTTACTCGCTAGCGGGAGCCAACGAGCAGTACTTC
d_gene: NA; j_gene: TRBJ1-2; abundance: NA; v_gene: TRBV2; CDR3aa: CASSTGTNLNYGYTF; CDR3nt: TGTGCCAGCAGTACGGGGACAAACCTCAACTATGGCTACACCTTC
d_gene: NA; j_gene: TRBJ1-5; abundance: NA; v_gene: TRBV29-1; CDR3aa: CSVEDQEGPQHF; CDR3nt: TGCAGCGTTGAAGATCAGGAGGGGCCCCAGCATTTT
d_gene: TRBD1; j_gene: TRBJ2-5; abundance: NA; v_gene: TRBV5-6; CDR3aa: CASSFGTAIQETQYF; CDR3nt: TGTGCCAGCAGCTTTGGGACAGCGATTCAAGAGACCCAGTACTTC
d_gene: NA; j_gene: TRBJ2-1; abundance: once; v_gene: TRBV7-9; CDR3aa: CASSLVAGLGHRVEQFF; CDR3nt: TGTGCCAGCAGCTTAGTTGCGGGACTGGGTCATCGGGTAGAGCAGTTCTTC
d_gene: NA; j_gene: TRBJ2-2; abundance: NA; v_gene: TRBV11-2; CDR3aa: CASSLDRAVGRTGELFF; CDR3nt: TGTGCCAGCAGCTTAGATCGTGCGGTGGGTCGAACCGGGGAGCTGTTTTTT
d_gene: NA; j_gene: TRBJ1-2; abundance: NA; v_gene: TRBV27; CDR3aa: CASSPSGDRGGYTF; CDR3nt: TGTGCCAGCAGCCCGAGCGGGGATCGAGGTGGCTACACCTTC
d_gene: NA; j_gene: TRBJ2-7; abundance: NA; v_gene: TRBV2; CDR3aa: CASSGGARTGDYEQYF; CDR3nt: TGTGCCAGCAGTGGGGGGGCAAGGACAGGCGATTACGAGCAGTACTTC
d_gene: NA; j_gene: TRBJ2-2; abundance: NA; v_gene: TRBV27; CDR3aa: CASSLNGGELFF; CDR3nt: TGTGCCAGCAGTTTAAACGGGGGGGAGCTGTTTTTT
d_gene: NA; j_gene: TRBJ1-1; abundance: NA; v_gene: TRBV14; CDR3aa: CASSQEGVPEAFF; CDR3nt: TGTGCCAGCAGCCAAGAGGGGGTACCTGAAGCTTTCTTT
d_gene: NA; j_gene: TRBJ2-7; abundance: NA; v_gene: TRBV28; CDR3aa: CASSAPSLDYEQYF; CDR3nt: TGTGCCAGCAGTGCCCCCTCACTGGACTACGAGCAGTACTTC
d_gene: NA; j_gene: TRBJ2-7; abundance: once; v_gene: TRBV29-1; CDR3aa: CSVEQGNLEQYF; CDR3nt: TGCAGCGTTGAGCAGGGTAATTTGGAGCAGTACTTC
d_gene: TRBD2; j_gene: TRBJ2-3; abundance: NA; v_gene: TRBV10-1; CDR3aa: CASSGEATSGRWEDTQYF; CDR3nt: TGCGCCAGCAGTGGGGAGGCGACTAGCGGGAGATGGGAGGATACGCAGTATTTT